These 6 T cell receptor beta chains share one sample of origin, sequenced in a study of CD4+ T cells in melanoma. Sequencing was performed with immunoSEQ multiplex PCR; in TCRdb, only in-frame clones are kept and a portion is missing. The data show around 6,500 clones, around 61% seen once. The sample comprised cells from a culture (not recorded whether cultured in vitro). Receptor source: a human donor with melanoma.

This clone was counted a few times. One junction end disagrees with the germline gene, perhaps due to a read error. This chain connects TRBV7-7 to TRBJ1-1; D call uncertain. The germline gives CDR1 SSHAT, CDR2 FNYEAQ (reference sequence). The CDR3 covers 15 residues. The CDR3 here is CASSLVYSSNTEAFF. The CDR3 bases are TGTGCTAGCAGCTTAGTCTACAGTTCGAACACTGAAGCTTTCTTT. The full variable domain, with the rest looked up from reference TRBV7-7 and TRBJ1-1, is GAGVSQSPRYKVTKRGQDVTLRCDPISSHATLYWYQQALGQGPEFLTYFNYEAQPDKSGLPSDRFSAERPEGSISTLTIQRTEQRDSAMYRCASSLVYSSNTEAFFGQGTRLTVV.

This clone was found once. The chain recombines TRBV10-3 with TRBJ1-2, with 7 bases that match TRBD1. V lost 3 bases and J lost 4; bases outside the gene matches: 11. The V gene's germline CDR1 is ENHRY and CDR2 SYGVKD. The CDR3 is made up of 16 amino acids. CDR3 region: CAISDSRGGGGYGYTF. CDR3 coding DNA: TGTGCCATCAGTGATTCCCGAGGGGGCGGAGGCTATGGCTACACCTTC.

This rearrangement joins TRBV27 to TRBJ2-1, with TRBD1 matching over 7 bases. V gave up 5 bases and J gave up 5 bases; unmatched junction bases: 12. The CDR3 has 16 residues. Germline CDR1 and CDR2: MNHEY and SMNVEV (reference sequence). In DNA form, the CDR3 reads TGTGCCAGCAGTGCAGGGCCGGGACAGACAAACAATGAGCAGTTCTTC. Encoded protein: CASSAGPGQTNNEQFF.

The genes are TRBV6-4 and TRBJ2-6, with a possible D match to TRBD1 (6 bases). V dropped 3 bases and J dropped 0 bases, with 9 bases sitting between them. The CDR3 loop spans 16 amino acids. Germline CDR1 and CDR2: MRHNA and SNTAGT. The CDR3 reads CASSEQGLSGANVLTF. The CDR3 DNA reads as TGTGCCAGCAGTGAACAGGGCCTCTCTGGGGCCAACGTCCTGACTTTC.

In regard to this clone: Other nucleotide sequences from this sample produce the same CDR3. The rearrangement joins TRBV5-5 to TRBJ2-7; perhaps D is TRBD1 or TRBD2 (5 bases each). CDR1 and CDR2 (germline): SGHKS, YYEKEE (reference sequence). Deletions cut 1 base from V and 0 bases from J, with 8 bases between. The length of the CDR3 is 14 residues. The CDR3 DNA reads as TGTGCCAGCAGCTTGACGGGGACCTCCTACGAGCAGTACTTC. Its translation is CASSLTGTSYEQYF.

This chain joins TRBV11-3 and TRBJ2-7, with 8 bases fitting TRBD2. Germline trimming cut 5 bases from V and 2 bases from J; bases unmatched to any gene: 8. The germline gives CDR1 SGHNT, CDR2 YENEEA. The length of the CDR3 is 15 residues. The CDR3 region has the DNA TGTGCCAGCAGCCCCCTCGGGGGGGCCCCCTACGAGCAGTACTTC. It translates to CASSPLGGAPYEQYF.